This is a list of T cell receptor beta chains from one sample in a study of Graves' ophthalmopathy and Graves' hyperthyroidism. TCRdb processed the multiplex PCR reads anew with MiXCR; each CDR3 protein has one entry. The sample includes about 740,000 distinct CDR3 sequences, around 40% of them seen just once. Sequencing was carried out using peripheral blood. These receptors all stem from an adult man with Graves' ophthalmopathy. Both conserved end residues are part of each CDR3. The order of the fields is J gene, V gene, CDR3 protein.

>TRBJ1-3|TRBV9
CASSVGTGISGNTIYF
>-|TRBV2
CASRLGLAGFDEQFF
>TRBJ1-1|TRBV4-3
CASSQDGETEAFF
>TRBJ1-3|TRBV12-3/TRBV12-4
CASSPGTRLSGNTIYF
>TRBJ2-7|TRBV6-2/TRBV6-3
CASNDGQGAYRTYEQYF
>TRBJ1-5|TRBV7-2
CASSQQQGKNQPQHF
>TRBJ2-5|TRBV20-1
CSARDSETGGVETQYF
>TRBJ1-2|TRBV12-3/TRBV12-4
CASSCAFWHTF
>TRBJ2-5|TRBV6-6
CASSYSRARQETQYF
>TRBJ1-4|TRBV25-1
CASSWGGAGNEKLFF
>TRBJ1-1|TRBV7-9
CASSLAPNTEAFF
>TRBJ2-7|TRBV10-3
CATRSQSYEQYF
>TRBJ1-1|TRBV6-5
CASSYRGRQNTEAFF
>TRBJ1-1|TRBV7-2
CASSGLLNTEAFF
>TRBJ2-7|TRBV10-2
CASSQTQGFEQYF
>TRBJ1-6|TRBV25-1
CASSLEVRFNSPLHF
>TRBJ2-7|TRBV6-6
CASSPWTVGPTEQYF
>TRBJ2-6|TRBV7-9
CASTVLTF
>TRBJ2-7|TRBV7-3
CASSTGPVQYEQYF
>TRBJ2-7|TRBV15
CASSLSLGLAGGDGEQYF
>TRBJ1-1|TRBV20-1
CSASPGNTEAFF
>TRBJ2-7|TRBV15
CATSSRGARSYEQYF
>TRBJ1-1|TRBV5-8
CASSGGVRRNTEAFF
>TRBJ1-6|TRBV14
CASSYSDAGSSYNSPLHF
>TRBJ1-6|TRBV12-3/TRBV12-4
CASSRQGGNSPLHF
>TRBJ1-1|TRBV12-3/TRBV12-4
CASNRQMNTEAFF
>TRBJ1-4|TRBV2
CASRRGGNNEKLFF
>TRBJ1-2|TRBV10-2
CASSWGAGFNGYTF
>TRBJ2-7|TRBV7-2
CASSLGPDNEEQYF
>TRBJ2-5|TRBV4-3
CASSQGDRDTETQYF
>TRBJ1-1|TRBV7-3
CASSVGPNTEAFF
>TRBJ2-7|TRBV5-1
CASSLSGGLYEQYF
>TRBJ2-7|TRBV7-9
CASSSPTSGRSHEQYF
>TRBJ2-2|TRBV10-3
CAISEGTGELFF
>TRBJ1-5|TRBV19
CASSSQANNQPQHF
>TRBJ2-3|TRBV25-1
CASSDPWTSGGVADTQYF
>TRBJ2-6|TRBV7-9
CASSALGLHSGANVLTF
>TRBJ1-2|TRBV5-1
CASGTNYGYTF